The subject of this entry is one TCR beta chain. Its antigen is as yet unknown. These data come from a study of T cells in Graves' hyperthyroidism and ophthalmopathy. General study findings and limits: The blood repertoire included most of the expanded thyroid clonotypes above 0.001.

Amplification of TCR beta CDR3 regions was performed using RNA transcripts as template. The primer set for the first-round RT-PCR of the TCR CDR3 was HTBI. TCRdb re-called the multiplex PCR reads with MiXCR, one entry per CDR3 protein. The data contain some 800,000 distinct CDR3 sequences, 35% to 40% of them singletons. Deletions cut 6 bases from V and 4 bases from J, with 13 bases between. The CDR3 loop spans 13 amino acids. Hyperthyroidism, newly diagnosed and lasting under 2 months, affected patients aged 18 to 65. Not enrolled were patients with uncontrolled infection, other autoimmune disease, pregnancy or lactation.

Sequenced sample: blood. This chain uses TRBV12-3 or TRBV12-4 with TRBJ2-7, with D uncertain. This TCR was sampled from a man younger than 35 with Graves' hyperthyroidism. The CDR3 protein is CASSQDGQYEQYF. CDR3 bases: TGTGCCAGCAGCCAAGACGGGCAATACGAGCAGTACTTC.